These 29 T cell receptor beta chains share one sample of origin, sequenced in a study of control samples from healthy donors and cancer patients. Produced via immunoSEQ multiplex PCR; TCRdb's table is partial and in-frame only. The table lists 170,000 or so clones, about 94% of them singletons. The sequenced sample was blood. The receptors were gathered from a woman aged 40 to 55 in good health.

The gene calls are TRBV6-5 and TRBJ2-7, with TRBD1 as a possible D gene (5 bases). The CDR3 is 14 residues long. Germline-derived CDR1 and CDR2 are MNHEY and SVGAGI. V lost 2 bases and J lost 1, with 9 bases in between. This chain's CDR3 is CASSYQGSSYEQYF. As DNA, the CDR3 is TGTGCCAGCAGTTACCAGGGATCATCCTACGAGCAGTACTTC.

The rearrangement links TRBV4-3 to TRBJ1-2; weak D call: TRBD1 (5 bases). Trimming shortened V by 0 bases and J by 0 bases, and 8 bases separated the two germline ends. Germline CDR1 reads LGHNA; CDR2 reads YSLEER. There are 15 residues in the CDR3. CDR3 sequence: CASSQDWGSNYGYTF. The CDR3, as DNA: TGCGCCAGCAGCCAAGATTGGGGCTCTAACTATGGCTACACCTTC.

The chain recombines TRBV7-9 with TRBJ2-1; 8 positions match TRBD2. Germline CDR1 reads SEHNR; CDR2 reads FQNEAQ (reference sequence). J gave up 8 bases and V 1 base, and 10 bases lay outside the gene matches. This CDR3 contains 16 residues. Here the CDR3 DNA reads TGTGCCAGCAGCTTAGACGGACTAGCTTTTTACTATGAGCAGTTCTTC. Protein sequence: CASSLDGLAFYYEQFF.

The chain combines TRBV12-5 with TRBJ2-1, with 10 bases that match TRBD2. In germline, CDR1 is LGHNT, CDR2 FRNRAP. Trimming at V came to 6 bases and at J to 6 bases, leaving 8 bases not matched to a gene. This CDR3 region has 15 residues. The CDR3 reads CASGRTSGRFNEQFF. The CDR3 DNA reads as TGTGCTAGTGGGCGGACTAGCGGACGCTTCAATGAGCAGTTCTTC. The full variable domain, with the rest looked up from reference TRBV12-5 and TRBJ2-1, is DARVTQTPRHKVTEMGQEVTMRCQPILGHNTVFWYRQTMMQGLELLAYFRNRAPLDDSGMPKDRFSAEMPDATLATLKIQPSEPRDSAVYFCASGRTSGRFNEQFFGPGTRLTVL.

The CDR3 here is CASSYRPGQGPEKLFF. The CDR3 bases are TGTGCCAGCAGTTACCGACCGGGACAGGGTCCTGAAAAACTGTTTTTT. J is TRBJ1-4 and V is TRBV6-6; 9 nucleotides line up with TRBD1. The germline gives CDR1 MNHNY, CDR2 SVGAGI (reference sequence). With 2 bases clipped from V and 7 bases from J, the junction kept 8 bases outside the gene matches. This CDR3 contains 16 residues.

V usage is TRBV12-3 or TRBV12-4 and J usage is TRBJ1-5; no clear D. The ends were cut back, 1 base at V and 7 bases at J, with 5 bases in the middle. This CDR3 contains 12 residues. CDR3 DNA sequence: TGTGCCAGCAGTTTAGAAGGGCAGCCCCAGCATTTT. It is translated as CASSLEGQPQHF.

The chain recombines TRBV7-2 with TRBJ2-5, with unresolved D. Germline loops: CDR1 SGHTA, CDR2 FQGNSA. The CDR3 sequence is 13 residues long. The V and J ends lost 1 base and 5 bases respectively, with 8 bases between them. DNA of the CDR3: TGTGCCAGCAGCTTAGAATCCTTTGAGACCCAGTACTTC. This gives the protein CASSLESFETQYF.

The gene calls are TRBV27 and TRBJ1-1; tentative D call: TRBD1 (5 bases). This CDR3 comprises 13 residues. V gave up 2 bases and J gave up 1 base, with 5 bases separating them. CDR1 and CDR2 from the germline V gene are MNHEY and SMNVEV (reference sequence). CDR3: CASSLQGNTEAFF. The CDR3 DNA reads TGTGCCAGCAGTTTACAGGGGAACACTGAAGCTTTCTTT.

This chain joins TRBV5-8 and TRBJ1-2; tentatively, D is TRBD1 (6 bases). CDR1 and CDR2 from the germline V gene are SGHTS and YDEGEE. Trimming took 4 bases from V and 5 from J, leaving 15 bases between them. CDR3 size: 14 residues. CDR3 region: CASSVTGSPYGYTF. The CDR3 DNA reads as TGTGCCAGCAGCGTCACAGGGTCGCCTTATGGCTACACCTTC.

The chain uses TRBV5-6 and TRBJ1-1; maybe TRBD1 (5 bases). The CDR3 loop spans 15 amino acids. Per the germline V gene, CDR1 is SGHDT and CDR2 is YYEEEE. V was cut by 5 bases and J by 0 bases, with 14 bases left in between. The CDR3 here is CASSWTGGLNTEAFF. CDR3 DNA: TGTGCCAGCAGTTGGACCGGGGGGTTGAACACTGAAGCTTTCTTT.

V is TRBV4-3 and J is TRBJ1-3; 9 bases map to TRBD1. CDR1 is LGHNA and CDR2 is YSLEER in the germline V gene. After removal of 0 bases from V and 4 bases from J, the junction contained 13 bases not matched to a gene. This CDR3 contains 19 residues. CDR3 bases: TGCGCCAGCAGCCAAGATTTCGGGACAGGGACTCCTCTCGGAAACACCATATATTTT. It is translated as CASSQDFGTGTPLGNTIYF.

This sequence joins TRBV7-2 and TRBJ2-3; D unresolved. V was clipped by 6 bases and J by 2 bases, with 9 bases between them. Germline V gene data show CDR1 as SGHTA and CDR2 as FQGNSA. The CDR3 sequence is 13 residues long. CDR3 residues: CASRTNPTDTQYF. CDR3 sequence (DNA): TGTGCCAGCAGGACAAACCCCACAGATACGCAGTATTTT.

CDR3 DNA: TGTGCCAGCAGTTACTCGACGGGAGGTGCGGACGAGCAGTACTTC. Translating it yields CASSYSTGGADEQYF. The V and J genes are TRBV6-6 and TRBJ2-7, with TRBD2 identical over 7 bases. The length of the CDR3 is 15 residues. Germline values: CDR1 MNHNY, CDR2 SVGAGI (reference sequence). Trimming removed 0 bases from V and 5 bases from J; junction bases left unmatched: 7.

The CDR3 DNA sequence: TGTGCCAGTAGTATACGCCGGGAGGATACGCAGTATTTT. Amino acids: CASSIRREDTQYF. V and J are TRBV19 and TRBJ2-3; D is possibly TRBD2 (6 bases). Germline-derived CDR1 and CDR2 are LNHDA and SQIVND (reference sequence). The V end lost 2 bases, the J end lost 6 bases, and 9 bases lay between the germline ends. The CDR3 has 13 residues. Using reference TRBV19 and TRBJ2-3 for the parts outside the CDR3, the full variable domain is DGGITQSPKYLFRKEGQNVTLSCEQNLNHDAMYWYRQDPGQGLRLIYYSQIVNDFQKGDIAEGYSVSREKKESFPLTVTSAQKNPTAFYLCASSIRREDTQYFGPGTRLTVL.

The genes are TRBV6-5 and TRBJ1-1, with D maybe TRBD1 (5 bases). V dropped 6 bases and J dropped 1 base, with 12 bases sitting between them. The CDR3 spans 14 residues. Germline loops: CDR1 MNHEY, CDR2 SVGAGI. The CDR3 DNA reads TGTGCCAGCAGCTACGGACACTCGAACACTGAAGCTTTCTTT. It is translated as CASSYGHSNTEAFF.

The chain links TRBV19 to TRBJ1-4, with 10 positions matching TRBD1. Germline trimming cut 5 bases from V and 7 bases from J; bases unmatched to any gene: 7. Germline lookup yields CDR1 LNHDA and CDR2 SQIVND (reference sequence). This CDR3 spans 15 amino acids. Written as DNA, the CDR3 is TGTGCCAGTAGTGCCGACAGGGGGCGAGTTGAAAAACTGTTTTTT. As protein: CASSADRGRVEKLFF. The full variable domain, with the rest looked up from reference TRBV19 and TRBJ1-4, is DGGITQSPKYLFRKEGQNVTLSCEQNLNHDAMYWYRQDPGQGLRLIYYSQIVNDFQKGDIAEGYSVSREKKESFPLTVTSAQKNPTAFYLCASSADRGRVEKLFFGSGTQLSVL.

The chain carries TRBV11-2 and TRBJ2-1; 10 bases are shared with TRBD2. The CDR3 is made up of 16 amino acids. V was clipped by 6 bases and J by 5 bases; unmatched bases: 10. The germline V gene has CDR1 SGHAT and CDR2 FQNNGV. The CDR3 bases are TGTGCCAGCAGTAGCGGGAGGATACAAAAAAACAATGAGCAGTTCTTC. The encoded protein is CASSSGRIQKNNEQFF.

The chain has TRBV30 and TRBJ1-6; D may be TRBD1 (6 bases). CDR1 is GTSNPN and CDR2 is SVGIG in the germline V gene (reference sequence). The V end lost 2 bases, the J end lost 9 bases, and 20 bases lay between the germline ends. CDR3 length equals 16 residues. For the CDR3, the DNA is TGTGCCTGGAGTCGGGCAACAGGGTTTGAGGGTTCACCCCTCCACTTT. Protein: CAWSRATGFEGSPLHF.

The gene calls are TRBV29-1 and TRBJ1-6, with 8 bases that match TRBD1. CDR1 is SQVTM, CDR2 ANQGSEA, per germline. With V trimmed by 5 bases and J by 5 bases, 2 bases remained unmatched. This CDR3 comprises 13 residues. The CDR3 nucleotides are TGCAGCGTTAGGACAGGGAATAATTCACCCCTCCACTTT. Encoded protein: CSVRTGNNSPLHF. The whole variable domain, filled in from reference TRBV29-1 and TRBJ1-6, reads SAVISQKPSRDICQRGTSLTIQCQVDSQVTMMFWYRQQPGQSLTLIATANQGSEATYESGFVIDKFPISRPNLTFSTLTVSNMSPEDSSIYLCSVRTGNNSPLHFGNGTRLTVT.

The chain uses TRBV19 and TRBJ1-3, with no clear D. Trimming shortened V by 2 bases and J by 4 bases, and 6 bases separated the two germline ends. This CDR3 has 13 amino acids. Germline assignment: CDR1 LNHDA and CDR2 SQIVND (reference sequence). The CDR3 loop is CASSIQEGNTIYF. CDR3 DNA sequence: TGTGCCAGTAGTATACAAGAGGGAAACACCATATATTTT.

This clone was seen a single time. This chain uses TRBV9 with TRBJ2-7; 8 positions match TRBD1. The trim removed 4 bases at V and 6 bases at J, leaving 12 bases unmatched. CDR1 is SGDLS, CDR2 YYNGEE, per germline. This CDR3 has 15 amino acids. DNA of the CDR3: TGTGCCAGCAGCACCCGCCCGACAGGGGATGCCGAGCAGTACTTC. As protein: CASSTRPTGDAEQYF.

The chain uses TRBV6-6 and TRBJ1-5; 8 bases align to TRBD1. CDR3 size: 15 residues. The germline V gene encodes CDR1 MNHNY and CDR2 SVGAGI (reference sequence). The junction had 11 bases not matched to a gene; V was cut back by 7 bases and J by 6 bases. The CDR3 DNA sequence: TGTGCCAGCACCCTTGGACAGGGATTTTCTCAGCCCCAGCATTTT. The encoded protein is CASTLGQGFSQPQHF.

The V call is TRBV15, the J call TRBJ2-2; TRBD2 agrees at 9 bases. CDR1 is LNHNV, CDR2 YYDKDF, per germline (reference sequence). After removal of 5 bases from V and 5 bases from J, the junction contained 6 bases not matched to a gene. The CDR3 runs to 15 residues. This chain's CDR3 is CATSGWTSETGELFF. The CDR3 bases are TGTGCCACCAGCGGGTGGACTAGCGAGACCGGGGAGCTGTTTTTT.

V is TRBV7-2 and J is TRBJ2-7, with a possible D match to TRBD2 (6 bases). Trimming shortened V by 1 base and J by 0 bases, and 16 bases separated the two germline ends. Germline V gene lookup returns CDR1 SGHTA and CDR2 FQGNSA. CDR3 length: 17 amino acids. The CDR3 protein is CASSLVSPRGSSYEQYF. CDR3 nucleotide sequence: TGTGCCAGCAGCTTAGTATCCCCGCGGGGAAGCTCCTACGAGCAGTACTTC.

This chain joins TRBV6-5 and TRBJ1-5; D perhaps matches TRBD1 (6 bases). The CDR3 length is 14 residues. The V end lost 5 bases, the J end lost 4 bases, and 12 bases lay between the germline ends. Germline V gene data show CDR1 as MNHEY and CDR2 as SVGAGI. CDR3 sequence (DNA): TGTGCCAGCAGTCGACAGGCTTGGAATCAGCCCCAGCATTTT. Translating gives CASSRQAWNQPQHF.

Concerning this clone itself: Other DNA sequences in the sample encode the same CDR3. This chain uses TRBV5-1 with TRBJ1-1; 7 bases line up with TRBD1. The germline V gene encodes CDR1 SGHRS and CDR2 YFSETQ. The V segment lost 0 bases and the J segment 2 bases; nucleotides outside the gene matches: 4. The CDR3 is made up of 15 amino acids. The CDR3 coding sequence is TGCGCCAGCAGCTTGGCTTTAGGGGGCAACACTGAAGCTTTCTTT. Residues: CASSLALGGNTEAFF.

V and J are TRBV7-8 and TRBJ2-1, with 8 bases fitting TRBD1. The V gene's germline CDR1 is SGHVS and CDR2 FQNEAQ. This CDR3 comprises 17 residues. The ends lost 3 bases at V and 0 bases at J; junction bases unmatched: 7. CDR3 sequence: CASSLQGTGISYNEQFF. The CDR3 nucleotides are TGTGCCAGCAGCTTGCAGGGGACAGGAATCTCCTACAATGAGCAGTTCTTC.

This chain links TRBV19 with TRBJ1-3; 7 positions match TRBD1. CDR1 is LNHDA, CDR2 SQIVND, per germline (reference sequence). The junction had 1 base not matched to a gene; V was cut back by 8 bases and J by 0 bases. The CDR3 length is 13 residues. In DNA, the CDR3 is TGTGCCAGTGGGACAGTCTCTGGAAACACCATATATTTT. It codes for CASGTVSGNTIYF.

In this sample, this clone turned up once. The chain joins TRBV7-2 to TRBJ2-2, with D perhaps TRBD1 (6 bases). CDR3 size: 14 residues. The ends were cut back, 5 bases at V and 3 bases at J, with 10 bases in the middle. In germline, CDR1 is SGHTA, CDR2 FQGNSA. CDR3: CASSPTGYTGELFF. The CDR3 DNA reads TGTGCCAGCAGCCCCACAGGGTACACCGGGGAGCTGTTTTTT. Based on the CDR3 plus reference TRBV7-2 and TRBJ2-2, the full variable domain is GAGVSQSPSNKVTEKGKDVELRCDPISGHTALYWYRQSLGQGLEFLIYFQGNSAPDKSGLPSDRFSAERTGGSVSTLTIQRTQQEDSAVYLCASSPTGYTGELFFGEGSRLTVL.